The T cell receptor beta chain described here comes from a study of CD8+CD57+ T cells in acquired aplastic anemia. Germline CDR1 is DFQATT and CDR2 is SNEGSKA (reference sequence). The CDR3 is made up of 14 amino acids. J gave up 3 bases and V 3 bases, and 4 bases lay outside the gene matches. TCR beta VDJ and CDR3 were profiled, and genomic DNA was the template. TCRdb reprocessed the reads with MiXCR, giving one entry per CDR3 protein. The sample carries 150,000 to 200,000 distinct CDR3 sequences, roughly 65% recorded once. The sequenced patients had an expansion of CD8+CD57+ cells seen by flow cytometry.

V gene TRBV20-1 combines with J gene TRBJ2-7; TRBD2 matches 11 bases. The sample taken for sequencing was sorted CD4+, CD8+, or CD8+CD57+ T cells (not recorded which) from PBMCs. The source is a human donor with aplastic anemia. Here the CDR3 reads CSASSGLADYEQYF. In DNA form, the CDR3 reads TGCAGTGCTAGCTCGGGACTAGCGGACTACGAGCAGTACTTC.